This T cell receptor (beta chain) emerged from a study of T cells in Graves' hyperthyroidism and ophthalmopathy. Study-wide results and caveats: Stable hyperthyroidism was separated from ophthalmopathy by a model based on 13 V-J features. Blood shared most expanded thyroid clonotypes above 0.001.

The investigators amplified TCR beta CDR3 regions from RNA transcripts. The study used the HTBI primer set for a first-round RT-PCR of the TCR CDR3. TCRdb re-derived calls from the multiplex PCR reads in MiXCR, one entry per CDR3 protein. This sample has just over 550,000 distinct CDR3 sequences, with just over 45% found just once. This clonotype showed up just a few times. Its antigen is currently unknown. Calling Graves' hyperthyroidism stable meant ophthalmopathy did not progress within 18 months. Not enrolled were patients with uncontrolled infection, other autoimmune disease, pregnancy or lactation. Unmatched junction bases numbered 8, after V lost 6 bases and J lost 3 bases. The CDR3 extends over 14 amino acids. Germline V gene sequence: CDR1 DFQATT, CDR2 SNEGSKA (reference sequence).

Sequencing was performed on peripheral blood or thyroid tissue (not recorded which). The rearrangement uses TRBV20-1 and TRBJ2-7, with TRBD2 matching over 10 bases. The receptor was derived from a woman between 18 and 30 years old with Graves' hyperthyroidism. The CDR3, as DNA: TGCAGTGCGCGAGGAGCTAGCGGGAGCTACGAGCAGTACTTC. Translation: CSARGASGSYEQYF.